The sequence of this TCR beta chain was determined in a study of shared clonotypes between healthy human individuals. Assay execution took place at the deep level. PBMC DNA, left unsorted, was sequenced on ten immunoSEQ deep assay plates. Assay: immunoSEQ multiplex PCR; the TCRdb copy retains only in-frame clones and omits some. The table records a few hundred thousand clones, about 80% of them present only once. Per the germline V gene, CDR1 is GTSNPN and CDR2 is SVGIG (reference sequence). The CDR3 sequence is 14 residues long. The chain combines TRBV30 with TRBJ2-5; 8 bases align to TRBD2. The J call may be mistaken, given a closer DNA end match to TRBJ2-7. The TCR comes from a woman in her thirties or forties in good health. Some clones in this sample may be carry-over from other donors' samples. The sequenced sample consisted of PBMCs. DNA of the CDR3: TGTGCCTGGAGGGAGCGGGAGTGGCGATACGAGCAGTACTTC. As protein: CAWREREWRYEQYF.